Below are 19 T cell receptor beta chains sequenced from a single sample in a study of blood T cell repertoires in COVID-19. TCRdb keeps only in-frame clones here, not all; method: immunoSEQ multiplex PCR. This sample has roughly 240,000 clones, with about 87% found just once. Sequences were obtained from PBMCs or T cells enriched from blood (not recorded which). These receptors were obtained from a woman aged 25 to 39 with acute COVID-19.

J is TRBJ1-5 and V is TRBV6-2 or TRBV6-3; tentatively, D is TRBD1 (6 bases). The CDR3 has 14 residues. CDR1 MNHEY and CDR2 SVGEGT come from the germline V gene. With 5 bases removed from V and 4 bases from J, the gap between germline ends came to 12 bases. CDR3 loop: CASSGWTENQPQHF. As DNA, the CDR3 is TGTGCCAGCAGTGGGTGGACAGAAAATCAGCCCCAGCATTTT.

The gene calls are TRBV5-1 and TRBJ2-6; maybe TRBD1 (6 bases). CDR1 and CDR2 (germline): SGHRS, YFSETQ. V lost 5 bases and J 1 base, leaving 16 bases between the germline ends. The CDR3 consists of 17 residues. The CDR3 coding sequence is TGCGCCAGCAGACGGAGGACAGCCTTTTCTGGGGCCAACGTCCTGACTTTC. This codes for CASRRRTAFSGANVLTF.

This clone has just one count. The chain combines TRBV25-1 with TRBJ2-1; D is perhaps TRBD2 (6 bases). Trimming pared 4 bases from V and 7 bases from J, leaving 8 bases between. Germline CDR1 and CDR2: MGHDK and SYGVNS. The CDR3 length is 12 residues. The CDR3 is CASSGRGNEQFF. The CDR3, as DNA: TGTGCCAGCAGTGGGAGGGGTAATGAGCAGTTCTTC.

The J gene is TRBJ2-1, the V gene TRBV5-5; weak D call: TRBD2 (5 bases). This CDR3 has 15 amino acids. Trimming pared 4 bases from V and 0 bases from J, leaving 11 bases between. Germline assignment: CDR1 SGHKS and CDR2 YYEKEE (reference sequence). The CDR3 DNA reads TGTGCCAGCAGCATAACGGGATACTCCTACAATGAGCAGTTCTTC. This gives the protein CASSITGYSYNEQFF. The full variable domain, rest sourced from reference TRBV5-5 and TRBJ2-1, is DAGVTQSPTHLIKTRGQQVTLRCSPISGHKSVSWYQQVLGQGPQFIFQYYEKEERGRGNFPDRFSARQFPNYSSELNVNALLLGDSALYLCASSITGYSYNEQFFGPGTRLTVL.

The chain recombines TRBV19 with TRBJ1-6; no clear D gene. Germline V lookup: CDR1 LNHDA, CDR2 SQIVND (reference sequence). This CDR3 is built from 17 residues. Trimming left V 1 base short and J 0 bases short, with 10 bases between. CDR3 DNA sequence: TGTGCCAGTAGTATAGGCAGGCCAAGCTCCTATAATTCACCCCTCCACTTT. This sequence encodes CASSIGRPSSYNSPLHF.

This clone was found once. Distinct nucleotide sequences in the sample also encode this CDR3. The rearrangement links TRBV4-3 to TRBJ1-3; D call uncertain. V lost 0 bases, J lost 0 bases, and 6 bases lay in between. Germline assignment: CDR1 LGHNA and CDR2 YSLEER. The CDR3 extends over 15 amino acids. CDR3 residues: CASSQDRSSGNTIYF. Written as DNA, the CDR3 is TGCGCCAGCAGCCAAGATCGCAGCTCTGGAAACACCATATATTTT.

The CDR3 spells CAISEGGGRGNNQPQHF. The CDR3 DNA reads TGTGCCATCAGTGAAGGGGGAGGCAGGGGGAACAATCAGCCCCAGCATTTT. The V call is TRBV10-3, the J call TRBJ1-5; TRBD1 agrees at 7 bases. V trimming: 3 bases; J trimming: 3 bases; junction bases outside the gene matches: 11. Germline V CDR1 and CDR2: ENHRY, SYGVKD. There are 17 residues in the CDR3.

The rearrangement links TRBV3-1 (or the pseudogene TRBV3-2) to TRBJ1-2, with D perhaps TRBD1 (6 bases). Per germline, CDR1 LGHDT and CDR2 YNNKEL (reference sequence). The CDR3 has 15 amino acids. Trimming took off 0 bases at V and 4 bases at J, with 12 bases between the two ends. The CDR3 DNA sequence: TGTGCCAGCAGCCAAGATCAGGGAGGGGGCTATGGCTACACCTTC. It encodes CASSQDQGGGYGYTF.

The rearrangement links TRBV11-2 to TRBJ2-2; perhaps TRBD1 as D (5 bases). The length of the CDR3 is 15 residues. CDR1 is SGHAT, CDR2 FQNNGV, per germline. Trimming cost V 1 base and J 5 bases, with 11 bases left between them. The CDR3 sequence: CASSLVRRGTGELFF. CDR3 coding DNA: TGTGCCAGCAGCTTAGTAAGAAGGGGAACCGGGGAGCTGTTTTTT.

The rearrangement links TRBV30 to TRBJ2-1; 7 nucleotides align to TRBD1. Germline trimming cut 8 bases from V and 0 bases from J; bases unmatched to any gene: 4. Germline loops: CDR1 GTSNPN, CDR2 SVGIG (reference sequence). CDR3 size: 13 residues. The DNA for the CDR3 is TGTGCCGGAAACAGGGGCTCCTACAATGAGCAGTTCTTC. Residues: CAGNRGSYNEQFF.

The chain joins TRBV5-6 to TRBJ2-7; 9 bases agree with TRBD1. The CDR3 contains 15 residues. V gave up 3 bases and J gave up 4 bases; unmatched junction bases: 8. The germline V gene has CDR1 SGHDT and CDR2 YYEEEE. CDR3 sequence: CASSSTGQGRYEQYF. The DNA for the CDR3 is TGTGCCAGCAGCTCCACAGGACAGGGGAGGTACGAGCAGTACTTC. Variable domain in full (rest from reference TRBV5-6 and TRBJ2-7): DAGVTQSPTHLIKTRGQQVTLRCSPKSGHDTVSWYQQALGQGPQFIFQYYEEEERQRGNFPDRFSGHQFPNYSSELNVNALLLGDSALYLCASSSTGQGRYEQYFGPGTRLTVT.

The rearrangement joins TRBV3-1 (or the pseudogene TRBV3-2) to TRBJ1-1; D is ambiguous. The CDR3 sequence is 12 residues long. Germline CDR1 reads LGHDT; CDR2 reads YNNKEL (reference sequence). Trimming removed 7 bases at V and 4 bases at J, with 10 bases between. CDR3 loop: CASIRDSTEAFF. The CDR3 nucleotides are TGTGCCAGCATTCGGGATTCCACTGAAGCTTTCTTT.

V is TRBV5-5 and J is TRBJ2-3; no reliable D call. V dropped 4 bases and J dropped 6 bases, with 12 bases sitting between them. Germline values: CDR1 SGHKS, CDR2 YYEKEE (reference sequence). CDR3 length: 13 residues. CDR3 DNA: TGTGCCAGCAGCCCTATCCTCCTGGATACGCAGTATTTT. Translated, it gives CASSPILLDTQYF.

About this clone itself: Other DNA sequences in this specimen translate into the identical CDR3. This chain connects TRBV12-3 or TRBV12-4 to TRBJ1-4; TRBD1 might be the D (6 bases). Trimming stripped 5 bases from V and 8 bases from J, with 12 bases between. The CDR3 covers 13 residues. In DNA, the CDR3 is TGTGCCAGCAGTCTGGGACAAGGGGAAAAACTGTTTTTT. This sequence encodes CASSLGQGEKLFF.

The chain combines TRBV30 with TRBJ1-1; unclear D gene. This CDR3 contains 14 residues. The V gene's germline CDR1 is GTSNPN and CDR2 SVGIG (reference sequence). V dropped 1 base and J dropped 1 base, with 10 bases sitting between them. In nucleotides, the CDR3 is TGTGCCTGGAGTGCCGGGATTACGAACACTGAAGCTTTCTTT. Residues: CAWSAGITNTEAFF. Variable domain in full (rest from reference TRBV30 and TRBJ1-1): SQTIHQWPATLVQPVGSPLSLECTVEGTSNPNLYWYRQAAGRGLQLLFYSVGIGQISSEVPQNLSASRPQDRQFILSSKKLLLSDSGFYLCAWSAGITNTEAFFGQGTRLTVV.

The chain is built from TRBV10-3 and TRBJ2-2; D is undetermined. CDR1 is ENHRY, CDR2 SYGVKD, per germline. This CDR3 is 11 amino acids long. V was trimmed by 5 bases and J by 7 bases, leaving 5 bases between them. CDR3 residues: CAISRGGELFF. The CDR3 nucleotides are TGTGCCATCAGTCGAGGCGGGGAGCTGTTTTTT.

In this sample, this clone turned up once. The chain couples TRBV10-1 to TRBJ2-3, with D uncertain. Trimming cost V 3 bases and J 0 bases, with 7 bases left between them. The CDR3 loop spans 14 amino acids. Germline CDR1 and CDR2: WNHNN and SYGVQD (reference sequence). The CDR3 DNA reads as TGCGCCAGCAGTGAAGCACTAAGCACAGATACGCAGTATTTT. Translation gives CASSEALSTDTQYF.

The rearrangement uses TRBV7-9 and TRBJ1-2; 7 bases agree with TRBD1. Germline CDR1 SEHNR, CDR2 FQNEAQ (reference sequence). V shed 3 bases, J shed 9 bases, and the junction held 13 bases outside the gene matches. The CDR3 loop spans 15 amino acids. The CDR3 nucleotides read TGTGCCAGCAGCTTCGGGACAGAACTAATATGGAGCTACACCTTC. It encodes CASSFGTELIWSYTF. The full variable domain, its missing parts supplied by reference TRBV7-9 and TRBJ1-2, is DTGVSQNPRHKITKRGQNVTFRCDPISEHNRLYWYRQTLGQGPEFLTYFQNEAQLEKSRLLSDRFSAERPKGSFSTLEIQRTEQGDSAMYLCASSFGTELIWSYTFGSGTRLTVV.

This clone came up a few times. This chain joins TRBV16 and TRBJ1-6; D gene uncertain. CDR1 and CDR2 from the germline V gene are KGHSY and FQNENV. With 0 bases removed from V and 5 bases from J, the gap between germline ends came to 8 bases. This CDR3 comprises 15 residues. The CDR3, as DNA: TGTGCCAGCAGCCAATCGTCCGGGGATAATTCACCCCTCCACTTT. It translates to CASSQSSGDNSPLHF.